This TCR beta chain comes out of a study of CD8 T cells in ankylosing spondylitis. This clonotype was seen ten or more times. What it binds is not known. Scientists made TCR beta libraries using quantitative 5'-RACE with molecular barcodes. TCRdb re-derived calls from the 5' RACE reads in MiXCR, one entry per CDR3 protein. The table includes hundreds of thousands of distinct CDR3 sequences, roughly a tenth detected once. Study results and limitations: Clones linked to the disease showed a CD8+ phenotype. They occurred at relatively low frequencies in peripheral blood. The clones that were linked to disease were reported to be significantly enriched in matched synovial fluid samples from ankylosing spondylitis patients.

CDR3 length: 13 amino acids. Germline lookup yields CDR1 KGHDR and CDR2 SFDVKD. Trimming cost V 7 bases and J 4 bases; bases outside gene matches: 5. Sequencing used blood, either unsorted or a sorted T cell fraction (not recorded which). This sequence joins TRBV24-1 and TRBJ1-1; TRBD1 matches 7 bases. The origin of this receptor is a male donor with ankylosing spondylitis or in good health (not recorded which). CDR3 residues: CATRPTGATEAFF. The CDR3 DNA follows: TGTGCCACCAGACCTACAGGGGCCACTGAAGCTTTCTTT.